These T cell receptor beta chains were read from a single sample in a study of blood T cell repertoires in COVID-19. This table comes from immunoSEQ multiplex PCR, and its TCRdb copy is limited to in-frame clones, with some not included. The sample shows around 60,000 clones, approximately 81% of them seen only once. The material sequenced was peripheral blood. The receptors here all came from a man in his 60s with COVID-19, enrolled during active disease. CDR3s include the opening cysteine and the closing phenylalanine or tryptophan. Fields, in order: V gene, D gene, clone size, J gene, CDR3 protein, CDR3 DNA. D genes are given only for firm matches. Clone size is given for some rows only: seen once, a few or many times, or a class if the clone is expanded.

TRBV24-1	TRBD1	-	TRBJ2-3	CATSDQAPHPGQGTDTQYF	TGTGCCACCAGTGATCAGGCCCCTCACCCGGGACAGGGCACAGATACGCAGTATTTT
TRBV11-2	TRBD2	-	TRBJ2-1	CASSLGTSGGAYNEQFF	TGTGCCAGCAGCTTAGGGACTAGCGGGGGGGCCTACAATGAGCAGTTCTTC
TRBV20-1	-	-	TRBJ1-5	CSPVSSLPQHF	TGCAGTCCTGTTAGTTCGTTGCCCCAGCATTTT
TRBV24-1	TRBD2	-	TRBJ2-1	CATSDLQTSVWNEQFF	TGTGCCACCAGTGATTTGCAGACTAGCGTGTGGAATGAGCAGTTCTTC
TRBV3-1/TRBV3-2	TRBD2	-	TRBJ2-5	CASSQSSLAGGGETQYF	TGTGCCAGCAGCCAAAGTTCACTAGCGGGAGGCGGAGAGACCCAGTACTTC
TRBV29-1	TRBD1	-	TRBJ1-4	CSVGQGTANEKLFF	TGCAGCGTTGGACAGGGTACGGCTAATGAAAAACTGTTTTTT
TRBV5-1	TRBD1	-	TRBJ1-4	CASSPGGDRSEKLFF	TGCGCCAGCAGCCCTGGTGGGGACAGAAGTGAAAAACTGTTTTTT
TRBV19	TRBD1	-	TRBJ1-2	CASRVTGGGYTF	TGTGCCAGTAGGGTGACAGGGGGCGGCTACACCTTC
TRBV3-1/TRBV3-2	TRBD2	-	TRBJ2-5	CASSQDYGTRGGTQYF	TGTGCCAGCAGCCAAGATTATGGGACTAGAGGCGGGACCCAGTACTTC
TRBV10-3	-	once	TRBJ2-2	CAISPGQYTGELFF	TGTGCCATCAGTCCAGGACAGTACACCGGGGAGCTGTTTTTT
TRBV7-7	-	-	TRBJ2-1	CASSPDSLYNEQFF	TGTGCCAGCAGCCCGGACAGTCTCTACAATGAGCAGTTCTTC
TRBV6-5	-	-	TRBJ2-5	CASSPQKTETQYF	TGTGCCAGCAGCCCACAGAAGACGGAGACCCAGTACTTC
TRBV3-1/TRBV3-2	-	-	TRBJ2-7	CASSQGPGGYEQYF	TGTGCCAGCAGCCAAGGTCCAGGGGGGTACGAGCAGTACTTC